The 7 T cell receptor beta chains in this list originate from one sample, sequenced in a study of T cells in Graves' hyperthyroidism and ophthalmopathy. Template material for amplifying TCR beta CDR3 regions consisted of RNA transcripts. The HTBI primer set was used in a first-round RT-PCR of the TCR CDR3. Using its own MiXCR run on the multiplex PCR reads, TCRdb lists one record per CDR3 protein. The repertoire holds about 280,000 distinct CDR3 sequences, with less than 30% as singletons. The sequenced material came from blood. The receptors stem from a man aged 40-49 years with Graves' hyperthyroidism that later progressed to Graves' ophthalmopathy.

The CDR3 sequence is CASSQDAGGATEAFF. The CDR3 nucleotides are TGCGCCAGCAGCCAAGATGCGGGAGGGGCGACTGAAGCTTTCTTT. The V and J genes are TRBV4-1 and TRBJ1-1, with a weak D call TRBD1 (5 bases). With 0 bases removed from V and 5 bases from J, the gap between germline ends came to 13 bases. CDR3 length: 15 residues. Germline-derived CDR1 and CDR2 are MGHRA and YSYEKL.

This clonotype was seen at least ten times. The gene calls are TRBV6-1 and TRBJ2-7; TRBD1 matches at 9 bases. The trim removed 11 bases at V and 4 bases at J, leaving 9 bases unmatched. The CDR3 is 13 amino acids. The germline V gene encodes CDR1 MNHNS and CDR2 SASEGT. CDR3 coding DNA: TGTGCCGCCCCGGGACAGGGATCGTACGAGCAGTACTTC. It encodes CAAPGQGSYEQYF.

The V call is TRBV6-1, the J call TRBJ1-1; 9 bases match TRBD1. The CDR3 covers 17 residues. Germline V CDR1 and CDR2: MNHNS, SASEGT. J lost 0 bases, V lost 7 bases, and 12 bases had no gene match. The CDR3 nucleotides are TGTGCCAGCAACCTCGACCGGGACAGGGCTATGAACACTGAAGCTTTCTTT. Protein sequence: CASNLDRDRAMNTEAFF.

This clonotype was seen more than once but under ten times. Germline is not matched at one junction end, which may reflect a read error. J is TRBJ2-2 and V is TRBV27, with a tentative D call TRBD2 (5 bases). The CDR3 has 12 residues. Germline V gene data show CDR1 as MNHEY and CDR2 as SMNVEV (reference sequence). CDR3 sequence: CAIKGPTGELSF. CDR3 nucleotides: TGTGCCATCAAAGGGCCCACCGGGGAGCTGTCTTTT.

This clonotype has a count of ten or more. The chain carries TRBV11-2 and TRBJ2-4; a weak D match, TRBD2 (6 bases). Germline CDR1 SGHAT, CDR2 FQNNGV. V lost 8 bases to trimming and J lost 5 bases, with 16 bases between them. CDR3 length: 14 amino acids. CDR3 sequence (DNA): TGTGCCAGCGGATTCGGGGACTTGGAAAACATTCAGTACTTC. This gives the protein CASGFGDLENIQYF. Based on the CDR3 plus reference TRBV11-2 and TRBJ2-4, the full variable domain is EAGVAQSPRYKIIEKRQSVAFWCNPISGHATLYWYQQILGQGPKLLIQFQNNGVVDDSQLPKDRFSAERLKGVDSTLKIQPAKLEDSAVYLCASGFGDLENIQYFGAGTRLSVL.

The genes are TRBV12-3 or TRBV12-4 and TRBJ2-7; TRBD2 matches 9 bases. The CDR3 is 14 residues long. J was trimmed by 5 bases and V by 3 bases; bases with no gene match: 5. The CDR3 reads CASSFPAGGDEQYF. The DNA of the CDR3 is TGTGCCAGCAGTTTTCCCGCGGGAGGGGACGAGCAGTACTTC.

This clonotype was seen at least ten times. This sequence joins TRBV18 and TRBJ1-1; 7 bases line up with TRBD1. The CDR3 runs 16 residues. The trim removed 3 bases at V and 3 bases at J, leaving 10 bases unmatched. Germline V CDR1 and CDR2: KGHSH, LQKENI. CDR3 residues: CASSPQGGTWDTEAFF. CDR3 bases: TGTGCCAGCTCACCCCAGGGGGGGACTTGGGACACTGAAGCTTTCTTT.